This TCR beta chain was retrieved from a study of beta chain features in type 1 diabetes. Study-level information: In all, 107,917,701 sorted cells from all samples were analyzed. Findings of the study overall: Type 1 diabetes patients showed a moderate but significant shortening of TCRB CDR3s in all four CD4+ subsets. Within the patient group, naive, central memory and Treg TCRB repertoires appeared more similar to each other than within healthy donors.

This clone showed up just a few times. What it recognizes is unknown. The germline V gene has CDR1 GTSNPN and CDR2 SVGIG (reference sequence). The CDR3 covers 13 residues. The ends were cut back, 3 bases at V and 7 bases at J, with 15 bases in the middle. As every portion of the isolated RNA was reverse transcribed, the sequencing read expressed TCRB transcripts. Repertoires were generated with immunoSEQ multiplex PCR, while TCRdb's copy carries only in-frame clones and drops some. The repertoire holds 280,000 or so clones, with approximately 16% as singletons. CD45RO/CCR7/CD25/CD127/CD95/CD27 staining was used to isolate CD4+ naive, central memory, regulatory and stem cell-like memory cells by sorting.

This chain links TRBV30 with TRBJ1-2; D may be TRBD1 (5 bases). The sequence was collected from a man aged 18 to 29 with type 1 diabetes. Material for sequencing was naive CD4+ T cells from blood. DNA for the CDR3: TGTGCCTGGAGACAGGAACATTGGGGTGGCTACACCTTC. Amino acids: CAWRQEHWGGYTF. Supplemented by reference TRBV30 and TRBJ1-2, the full variable domain reads SQTIHQWPATLVQPVGSPLSLECTVEGTSNPNLYWYRQAAGRGLQLLFYSVGIGQISSEVPQNLSASRPQDRQFILSSKKLLLSDSGFYLCAWRQEHWGGYTFGSGTRLTVV.